The 8 T cell receptor beta chains below come from one sample, sequenced in a study of cytomegalovirus exposure and HLA in healthy donors. PCR was performed using 60 Vbeta and 13 Jbeta primers. Sequenced by immunoSEQ multiplex PCR; TCRdb stores in-frame clones only, minus some. The sample carries about 130,000 clones, 76% recorded once. Sample: PBMCs. Receptors originate from a man in his forties or fifties in good health and CMV-seronegative.

V and J are TRBV28 and TRBJ1-1, with a tentative D call TRBD1 (5 bases). The CDR3 spans 15 residues. CDR1 is MDHEN, CDR2 SYDVKM, per germline. With 8 bases removed from V and 3 bases from J, the gap between germline ends came to 19 bases. CDR3 region: CASLPGGRSDTEAFF. The CDR3 DNA sequence: TGTGCCAGCCTCCCCGGGGGACGGTCGGACACTGAAGCTTTCTTT.

V gene TRBV2 combines with J gene TRBJ2-7; D is unresolved. Trimming cost V 4 bases and J 6 bases, with 10 bases left between them. The CDR3 has 12 residues. Germline V gives CDR1 SNHLY, CDR2 FYNNEI. CDR3 residues: CASSGPTREQYF. The CDR3, as DNA: TGTGCCAGCAGTGGGCCCACCCGCGAGCAGTACTTC. Drawing the rest from reference TRBV2 and TRBJ2-7, the complete variable domain is EPEVTQTPSHQVTQMGQEVILRCVPISNHLYFYWYRQILGQKVEFLVSFYNNEISEKSEIFDDQFSVERPDGSNFTLKIRSTKLEDSAMYFCASSGPTREQYFGPGTRLTVT.

The J gene is TRBJ2-3, the V gene TRBV10-3; maybe TRBD1 (6 bases). The length of the CDR3 is 14 residues. CDR1 is ENHRY and CDR2 is SYGVKD in the germline V gene. Trimming left V 10 bases short and J 0 bases short, with 14 bases between. The CDR3 nucleotides read TGTGCCACACTCGGACAGTCTAGCACAGATACGCAGTATTTT. Translation: CATLGQSSTDTQYF.

The CDR3 here is CASRTKGTTSAGTDTQYF. The DNA for the CDR3 is TGTGCCAGCAGAACTAAAGGGACGACTAGCGCCGGGACAGATACGCAGTATTTT. The chain is built from TRBV27 and TRBJ2-3; 8 bases line up with TRBD2. Trimming removed 6 bases from V and 3 bases from J; junction bases left unmatched: 17. CDR3 size: 18 residues. The V gene's germline CDR1 is MNHEY and CDR2 SMNVEV (reference sequence).

This sequence joins TRBV5-1 and TRBJ1-1; 7 bases line up with TRBD1. Germline V gene lookup returns CDR1 SGHRS and CDR2 YFSETQ. The V gene end was trimmed by 4 bases and the J gene end by 2 bases; junction bases not matched to a gene: 8. This CDR3 region has 15 residues. The CDR3 nucleotides read TGCGCCAGCAGCCTGAGGGGACAGAGAAACACTGAAGCTTTCTTT. Protein product: CASSLRGQRNTEAFF.

The rearrangement joins TRBV11-2 to TRBJ1-2; D unclear. The CDR3 extends over 11 amino acids. Trimming took 6 bases from V and 5 from J, leaving 7 bases between them. The germline CDR1 and CDR2 sequences are SGHAT and FQNNGV. The CDR3 protein is CASSSGYGYTF. The CDR3, as DNA: TGTGCCAGCAGTTCGGGGTATGGCTACACCTTC.

This clone was counted between two and nine times. The chain couples TRBV28 to TRBJ1-5; 8 bases match TRBD1. CDR3 length: 14 amino acids. Germline loops: CDR1 MDHEN, CDR2 SYDVKM. Losses at the gene ends were 8 bases for V and 5 bases for J; bases not matched to a gene: 8. The CDR3 here is CASQQGGGDQPQHF. CDR3 coding DNA: TGTGCCAGCCAACAGGGGGGTGGGGATCAGCCCCAGCATTTT.

This sequence joins TRBV5-1 and TRBJ1-3; D unresolved. The CDR3 extends over 17 amino acids. Trimming stripped 0 bases from V and 3 bases from J, with 16 bases between. Germline V CDR1 and CDR2: SGHRS, YFSETQ. CDR3 sequence (DNA): TGCGCCAGCAGCTTGGTGGCACCGTCGGGGTTTGGAAACACCATATATTTT. Its translation: CASSLVAPSGFGNTIYF.